The 19 T cell receptor beta chains below all came from one sample that was sequenced in a study of blood T cells in healthy people across ages. Together with a sample-barcoded 5' primer, a J-beta primer mix was included in a second PCR lasting 7 to 11 cycles. TCRdb reprocessed the 5' RACE reads with MiXCR, giving one entry per CDR3 protein. The table includes 500,000 to 550,000 distinct CDR3 sequences, under 30% detected once. These data were likewise used in another study, on T cells of mothers and their children.

The sample taken for sequencing was blood. The receptor source for this set is a boy between 10 and 17 years old in good health.

This clonotype was detected only a few times. A read error may explain this, as a much larger clone is one base away. The J gene is TRBJ1-1, the V gene TRBV6-1; TRBD1 aligns across 8 bases. Unmatched junction bases numbered 2, after V lost 4 bases and J lost 1 base. Germline V gene lookup returns CDR1 MNHNS and CDR2 SASEGT. This CDR3 contains 14 residues. Here the CDR3 reads CASSGTGPNTEAFF. CDR3 bases: TGTGCCAGCAGTGGGACAGGGCCGAACACTGAAGCTTTCTTT.

This chain connects TRBV24-1 to TRBJ1-2, with a weak D call TRBD1 (6 bases). Germline loops: CDR1 KGHDR, CDR2 SFDVKD. This CDR3 has 14 residues. Trimming removed 3 bases from V and 2 bases from J, with 9 bases in between. CDR3 in DNA: TGTGCCACCAGTGATATAGGACAGAACTATGGCTACACCTTC. Its translation is CATSDIGQNYGYTF.

This clonotype showed up just a few times. The chain combines TRBV2 with TRBJ1-4; D is unresolved. V lost 6 bases, J lost 4 bases, and 15 bases lay in between. CDR3 length: 15 amino acids. Germline V gene sequence: CDR1 SNHLY, CDR2 FYNNEI. The CDR3: CASSPTSSLNEKLFF. CDR3 nucleotides: TGTGCCAGCAGCCCCACGAGCAGCCTTAATGAAAAACTGTTTTTT.

The chain carries TRBV5-1 and TRBJ2-1; D remains unclear. Germline CDR1 reads SGHRS; CDR2 reads YFSETQ. The germline V and J ends were trimmed by 4 bases and 9 bases, with 8 bases remaining between them. This CDR3 contains 11 residues. The CDR3 coding sequence is TGCGCCAGCAGCGTTACCGGTGAGCAGTTCTTC. Protein: CASSVTGEQFF.

The gene calls are TRBV11-2 and TRBJ2-1, with D perhaps matching TRBD1 or TRBD2 (6 bases each). The J call is uncertain, as TRBJ2-7 better fits the DNA end. The germline CDR1 and CDR2 sequences are SGHAT and FQNNGV. The CDR3 extends over 14 amino acids. In DNA, the CDR3 is TGTGCCAGCAGCACGGGGGACACGGACTACGAGCAGTACTTC. Its translation: CASSTGDTDYEQYF.

The chain couples TRBV27 to TRBJ2-5; no clear D gene. The J call may be incorrect, as the DNA end agrees better with TRBJ2-1. Germline loops: CDR1 MNHEY, CDR2 SMNVEV (reference sequence). The length of the CDR3 is 13 residues. The CDR3 reads CASSLSGPNEQFF. CDR3 sequence (DNA): TGTGCCAGCAGTTTATCGGGTCCAAATGAGCAGTTCTTC.

This clonotype has ten or more counts. The chain combines TRBV7-9 with TRBJ1-1; possibly TRBD1 for D (5 bases). CDR3 length: 13 residues. CDR1 SEHNR and CDR2 FQNEAQ come from the germline V gene (reference sequence). Trimming took 4 bases from V and 8 from J, leaving 14 bases between them. The CDR3 DNA follows: TGTGCCAGCAGCTCGGGACTATCAGGAGAAGCTTTCTTT. The encoded protein is CASSSGLSGEAFF.

J is TRBJ1-5 and V is TRBV6-2 or TRBV6-3, with D possibly matching TRBD1 (5 bases). Germline V gene lookup returns CDR1 MNHEY and CDR2 SVGEGT. The CDR3 covers 15 residues. Trimming pared 4 bases from V and 5 bases from J, leaving 15 bases between. This CDR3 reads CASSSGGAGYQPQHF. In nucleotides, the CDR3 is TGTGCCAGCAGTTCGGGTGGGGCCGGGTATCAGCCCCAGCATTTT.

The CDR3 sequence: CASSTDRGNEQYF. DNA of the CDR3: TGTGCCAGCAGCACCGACAGGGGAAACGAGCAGTACTTC. The chain uses TRBV7-3 and TRBJ2-7; 8 nucleotides match TRBD1. V shed 5 bases, J shed 5 bases, and the junction held 5 bases outside the gene matches. The CDR3 spans 13 residues. Germline CDR1 is SGHTA and CDR2 is FQGTGA.

The gene calls are TRBV11-2 and TRBJ1-3; D is unclear. There are 16 residues in the CDR3. CDR1 SGHAT and CDR2 FQNNGV come from the germline V gene. V lost 1 base to trimming and J lost 0 bases, with 10 bases between them. CDR3 in DNA: TGTGCCAGCAGCTTAGGACGGCCTAGCTCTGGAAACACCATATATTTT. Protein product: CASSLGRPSSGNTIYF.

This clonotype was counted only a few times. This chain links TRBV3-1 with TRBJ2-1; TRBD2 is a possible D gene (7 bases). Germline CDR1 is LGHDT and CDR2 is YNNKEL (reference sequence). Trimming left V 4 bases short and J 7 bases short, with 14 bases between. The CDR3 contains 14 residues. CDR3 coding DNA: TGTGCCAGCAGCCTTCTGGGGGGGCTGAATGAGCAGTTCTTC. Amino acids: CASSLLGGLNEQFF.

This clonotype was picked up a small number of times. The chain joins TRBV3-1 to TRBJ2-7; 9 bases map to TRBD1. The last part of the DNA fits TRBJ2-5 better; the J call may be wrong. Germline values: CDR1 LGHDT, CDR2 YNNKEL (reference sequence). This CDR3 region has 16 residues. The CDR3 DNA sequence: TGTGCCAGCAGCCAAGCGGGACAGGGTGCTCGGGAGACCCAGTACTTC. Its protein product is CASSQAGQGARETQYF.

This chain uses TRBV4-3 with TRBJ2-7; a possible D gene is TRBD1 (6 bases). Per germline, CDR1 LGHNA and CDR2 YSLEER. The V and J ends lost 5 bases and 5 bases respectively, with 22 bases between them. The CDR3 covers 16 residues. The CDR3 DNA reads as TGCGCCAGCAGCGCGCGTTCCGGGACACTACCTGACGAGCAGTACTTC. Translating it yields CASSARSGTLPDEQYF.

In this sample, this clonotype turned up a few times. The rearrangement uses TRBV7-9 and TRBJ2-5; 9 nucleotides agree with TRBD1. Trimming at V came to 2 bases and at J to 0 bases, leaving 4 bases not matched to a gene. The germline gives CDR1 SEHNR, CDR2 FQNEAQ (reference sequence). This CDR3 spans 16 amino acids. The CDR3 here is CASSLSDRGDQETQYF. The CDR3, as DNA: TGTGCCAGCAGCTTAAGCGACAGGGGGGACCAAGAGACCCAGTACTTC.

The chain uses TRBV6-6 and TRBJ2-7; no reliable D call. V gave up 5 bases and J gave up 3 bases, with 14 bases separating them. Per germline, CDR1 MNHNY and CDR2 SVGAGI (reference sequence). This CDR3 spans 14 amino acids. CDR3 region: CASSPLGPYYEQYF. The DNA for the CDR3 is TGTGCCAGCAGTCCCCTGGGCCCTTACTACGAGCAGTACTTC.

The V call is TRBV29-1, the J call TRBJ2-7; tentatively, D is TRBD1 (6 bases). CDR1 is SQVTM and CDR2 is ANQGSEA in the germline V gene. V lost 4 bases to trimming and J lost 7 bases, with 17 bases between them. This CDR3 comprises 13 residues. CDR3 DNA sequence: TGCAGCGTTGGACTTGGGGACACATTTGAGCAGTACTTC. Its translation: CSVGLGDTFEQYF.

The chain joins TRBV6-5 to TRBJ2-5; the match to TRBD1 covers 11 bases. The CDR3 runs to 14 residues. CDR1 is MNHEY, CDR2 SVGAGI, per germline. The trim removed 8 bases at V and 5 bases at J, leaving 7 bases unmatched. Here the CDR3 reads CASDGTGGKETQYF. CDR3 bases: TGTGCCAGCGACGGGACAGGGGGAAAGGAGACCCAGTACTTC.

V usage is TRBV29-1 and J usage is TRBJ1-1; TRBD1 might be the D (5 bases). The CDR3 is 13 amino acids. CDR1 SQVTM and CDR2 ANQGSEA come from the germline V gene. Deletions cut 6 bases from V and 4 bases from J, with 15 bases between. CDR3 sequence: CSVAQGFSTEAFF. The CDR3 coding sequence is TGCAGCGTGGCCCAGGGTTTCAGCACTGAAGCTTTCTTT.

This clonotype was recorded a few times. The chain is built from TRBV30 and TRBJ2-5, with 7 bases that match TRBD1. TRBJ2-7 matches the DNA end more closely, so the J call is doubtful. There are 14 residues in the CDR3. Germline CDR1 GTSNPN, CDR2 SVGIG (reference sequence). CDR3 sequence reads: CAWSAGGWSYEQYF. CDR3 DNA sequence: TGTGCCTGGAGTGCAGGGGGTTGGTCCTACGAGCAGTACTTC.